The rows below give T cell receptor beta chains drawn from one sample of a study of blood T cell repertoires in COVID-19. Only in-frame clones appear in the TCRdb table, and some are missing; sequencing was by immunoSEQ multiplex PCR. The data contain 180,000 or so clones, more than 70% of them seen just once; the ten biggest clones take up 6.2%. Sequencing used PBMCs or T cells enriched from blood (not recorded which). The receptors were gathered from a middle-aged man who had recovered from COVID-19. CDR3s include the opening cysteine and the closing phenylalanine or tryptophan. The D gene is left open where the match is weak. Rows may omit the clone size; those that give it use once, few, many or a size class.

CDR3 protein: CASSPWDRGEPQHF
CDR3 DNA: TGTGCCAGCAGCCCCTGGGACAGGGGGGAGCCCCAGCATTTT
J gene: TRBJ1-5
V gene: TRBV7-9
D gene: TRBD1
clone size: .

CDR3 protein: CASSEAGGTDTQYF
CDR3 DNA: TGTGCCAGCAGTGAAGCGGGGGGCACAGATACGCAGTATTTT
J gene: TRBJ2-3
V gene: TRBV6-4
D gene: TRBD2
clone size: many

CDR3 protein: CASSLGGGLEEQYF
CDR3 DNA: TGTGCCAGCAGCTTAGGGGGCGGCCTCGAGGAGCAGTACTTC
J gene: TRBJ2-7
V gene: TRBV11-2
D gene: .
clone size: .

CDR3 protein: CASSSRQGIETQYF
CDR3 DNA: TGTGCCAGCAGTTCTAGACAGGGGATAGAGACCCAGTACTTC
J gene: TRBJ2-5
V gene: TRBV5-4
D gene: TRBD1
clone size: .

CDR3 protein: CASSVELAGYNEQFF
CDR3 DNA: TGTGCCAGCAGCGTAGAACTAGCGGGCTACAATGAGCAGTTCTTC
J gene: TRBJ2-1
V gene: TRBV9
D gene: TRBD2
clone size: .

CDR3 protein: CASRRQGEAFF
CDR3 DNA: TGTGCCAGCAGACGACAGGGTGAAGCTTTCTTT
J gene: TRBJ1-1
V gene: TRBV6-5
D gene: TRBD1
clone size: few

CDR3 protein: CASRVDRGGIQPQHF
CDR3 DNA: TGTGCCAGCAGAGTCGACAGGGGTGGTATTCAGCCCCAGCATTTT
J gene: TRBJ1-5
V gene: TRBV6-5
D gene: TRBD1
clone size: once

CDR3 protein: CASSGGTGPAAYEQYF
CDR3 DNA: TGTGCCAGCAGCGGAGGGACAGGGCCTGCCGCCTACGAGCAGTACTTC
J gene: TRBJ2-7
V gene: TRBV7-2
D gene: TRBD1
clone size: .

CDR3 protein: CASSPVGEETQYF
CDR3 DNA: TGTGCCAGCAGCCCGGTGGGAGAAGAGACCCAGTACTTC
J gene: TRBJ2-5
V gene: TRBV5-4
D gene: .
clone size: .

CDR3 protein: CASSPDFLAGTVRQPQHF
CDR3 DNA: TGTGCCAGCAGTCCCGACTTTCTCGCGGGTACGGTTCGTCAGCCCCAGCATTTT
J gene: TRBJ1-5
V gene: TRBV28
D gene: .
clone size: .

CDR3 protein: CASSSGQFRSGNTIYF
CDR3 DNA: TGTGCCAGCAGCTCGGGACAGTTCCGCTCTGGAAACACCATATATTTT
J gene: TRBJ1-3
V gene: TRBV11-2
D gene: TRBD1
clone size: .

CDR3 protein: CASSWQGYNQPQHF
CDR3 DNA: TGTGCCAGCAGTTGGCAGGGTTACAATCAGCCCCAGCATTTT
J gene: TRBJ1-5
V gene: TRBV27
D gene: .
clone size: .

CDR3 protein: CARSPVGREDSDTQYF
CDR3 DNA: TGTGCCAGAAGCCCCGTCGGACGGGAGGATTCAGATACGCAGTATTTT
J gene: TRBJ2-3
V gene: TRBV7-5
D gene: .
clone size: .

CDR3 protein: CASSNLRTGGNTEAFF
CDR3 DNA: TGTGCCAGCAGTAACCTTCGGACAGGAGGGAACACTGAAGCTTTCTTT
J gene: TRBJ1-1
V gene: TRBV28
D gene: TRBD1
clone size: once

CDR3 protein: CASSLAGPLNQPQHF
CDR3 DNA: TGTGCCAGCAGCTTAGCGGGGCCCCTAAATCAGCCCCAGCATTTT
J gene: TRBJ1-5
V gene: TRBV7-9
D gene: .
clone size: .

CDR3 protein: CASSKTSGGWETQYF
CDR3 DNA: TGCGCCAGCAGCAAGACTAGCGGGGGTTGGGAGACCCAGTACTTC
J gene: TRBJ2-5
V gene: TRBV5-1
D gene: TRBD2
clone size: .

CDR3 protein: CAVRDIDTQYF
CDR3 DNA: TGTGCCGTTCGGGACATTGATACGCAGTATTTT
J gene: TRBJ2-3
V gene: TRBV7-8
D gene: .
clone size: .

CDR3 protein: CASTHGGTGGNQPQHF
CDR3 DNA: TGTGCCAGTACTCATGGAGGGACAGGGGGCAACCAGCCCCAGCATTTT
J gene: TRBJ1-5
V gene: TRBV19
D gene: TRBD1
clone size: .

CDR3 protein: CASSSSGFTGELFF
CDR3 DNA: TGTGCCAGCAGTTCTTCAGGTTTCACCGGGGAGCTGTTTTTT
J gene: TRBJ2-2
V gene: TRBV6-5
D gene: .
clone size: .

CDR3 protein: CASSFPGDSREQYF
CDR3 DNA: TGTGCCAGCAGCTTCCCAGGCGACAGCCGGGAGCAGTACTTC
J gene: TRBJ2-7
V gene: TRBV7-6
D gene: .
clone size: .

CDR3 protein: CASSVLSSNQPQHF
CDR3 DNA: TGTGCCAGCAGCGTTTTATCCAGCAATCAGCCCCAGCATTTT
J gene: TRBJ1-5
V gene: TRBV5-8
D gene: .
clone size: .

CDR3 protein: CASSQDLAVSNTGELFF
CDR3 DNA: TGCGCCAGCAGCCAAGATCTAGCGGTCTCGAACACCGGGGAGCTGTTTTTT
J gene: TRBJ2-2
V gene: TRBV4-1
D gene: TRBD2
clone size: .

CDR3 protein: CASSIRDRGYYEQYF
CDR3 DNA: TGTGCCAGTAGTATCCGGGACAGGGGATACTACGAGCAGTACTTC
J gene: TRBJ2-7
V gene: TRBV19
D gene: TRBD1
clone size: .

CDR3 protein: CASTKDRGTEAFF
CDR3 DNA: TGTGCCAGTACTAAGGACAGGGGGACTGAAGCTTTCTTT
J gene: TRBJ1-1
V gene: TRBV19
D gene: TRBD1
clone size: .

CDR3 protein: CASSLGVGRQETQYF
CDR3 DNA: TGTGCCAGCAGCTTGGGTGTCGGGAGACAAGAGACCCAGTACTTC
J gene: TRBJ2-5
V gene: TRBV5-6
D gene: .
clone size: .

CDR3 protein: CASSSGTGTEAFF
CDR3 DNA: TGTGCCAGCAGCTCCGGGACAGGGACTGAAGCTTTCTTT
J gene: TRBJ1-1
V gene: TRBV7-9
D gene: TRBD1
clone size: .

CDR3 protein: CASSIFRAEGLNSPLHF
CDR3 DNA: TGTGCCAGTAGTATCTTTAGAGCGGAAGGATTGAATTCACCCCTCCACTTT
J gene: TRBJ1-6
V gene: TRBV19
D gene: .
clone size: .